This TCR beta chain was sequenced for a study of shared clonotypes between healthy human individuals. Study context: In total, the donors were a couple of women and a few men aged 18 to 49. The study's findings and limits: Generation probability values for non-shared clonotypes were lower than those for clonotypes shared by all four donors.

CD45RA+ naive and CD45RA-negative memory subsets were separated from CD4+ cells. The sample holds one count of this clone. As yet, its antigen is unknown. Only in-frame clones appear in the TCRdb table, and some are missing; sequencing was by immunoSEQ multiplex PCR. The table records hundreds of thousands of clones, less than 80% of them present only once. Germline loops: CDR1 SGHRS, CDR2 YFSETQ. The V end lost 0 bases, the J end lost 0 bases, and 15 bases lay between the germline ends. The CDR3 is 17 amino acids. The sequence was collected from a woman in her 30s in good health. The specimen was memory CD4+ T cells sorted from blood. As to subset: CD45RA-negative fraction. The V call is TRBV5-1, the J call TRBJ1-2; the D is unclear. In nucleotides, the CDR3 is TGCGCCAGCAGCTTGGGGGCTTCACACGGAGCTAACTATGGCTACACCTTC. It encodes CASSLGASHGANYGYTF.